This T cell receptor (beta chain) was identified during a study of blood T cell repertoires in COVID-19. Study overall: Sites across the United States, Italy and Spain contributed samples from acute and convalescent COVID-19. PBMCs, B-cell-depleted T cells, or T cells were the source of the cDNA or gDNA that made up the material.

In the original analysis: The assay estimated nucleated cells by amplifying reference gene primers. Generated by immunoSEQ multiplex PCR, the TCRdb table keeps only in-frame clones and is missing some. D and trimming were read from the DNA, whereas the V and J calls and clone size are those reported in that table. The sample has some 120,000 clones, roughly nine tenths seen once. The origin of this receptor is a man aged 50-59 years with active COVID-19. Sequencing was carried out using peripheral blood.

CDR3 in DNA: TGCGCCAGCAGCGGTCTAGGGGTATCCTACAATGAGCAGTTCTTC. As protein: CASSGLGVSYNEQFF. This chain uses TRBV5-1 with TRBJ2-1; possible D gene TRBD1, 5 bases. CDR3 length: 15 residues. The V gene lost 4 bases and the J gene lost 1 base, with 12 bases spanning the gap. Germline V gives CDR1 SGHRS, CDR2 YFSETQ.